These 18 T cell receptor beta chains share one sample of origin, sequenced in a study of cytomegalovirus exposure and HLA in healthy donors. The PCR contained 60 Vbeta and 13 Jbeta primers. Assay used: immunoSEQ multiplex PCR; TCRdb lists only in-frame clones, some missing. Found here are 200,000 to 250,000 clones, 60% to 80% of them singletons; the top ten hold 3.8%. Material: PBMCs. These receptors were collected from a male donor in good health and CMV-seronegative.

Worth noting for this clone: The same CDR3 arises from other DNA sequences in this sample as well. The rearrangement joins TRBV5-1 to TRBJ1-1; D is unclear. Trimming left V 0 bases short and J 4 bases short, with 7 bases between. Germline CDR1 reads SGHRS; CDR2 reads YFSETQ. The CDR3 sequence is 13 residues long. CDR3 DNA: TGCGCCAGCAGCTTGGATGGCGGCACTGAAGCTTTCTTT. Protein sequence: CASSLDGGTEAFF.

The rearrangement links TRBV29-1 to TRBJ2-1; D is possibly TRBD2 (6 bases). V was cut by 2 bases and J by 0 bases, with 8 bases left in between. Germline V CDR1 and CDR2: SQVTM, ANQGSEA. The CDR3 loop spans 14 amino acids. CDR3 sequence: CSVELASSYNEQFF. The CDR3 nucleotides are TGCAGCGTTGAACTAGCGAGCTCCTACAATGAGCAGTTCTTC.

This chain connects TRBV5-1 to TRBJ1-1; D is possibly TRBD1 (6 bases). This CDR3 region has 15 residues. Between the trimmed V and J ends, which lost 0 bases and 1 base, there was a span of 10 bases. In germline, CDR1 is SGHRS, CDR2 YFSETQ. This chain's CDR3 is CASSLAGVRNTEAFF. Written as DNA, the CDR3 is TGCGCCAGCAGCTTGGCAGGGGTGAGGAACACTGAAGCTTTCTTT.

V is TRBV7-9 and J is TRBJ2-1, with unresolved D. Germline V gene data show CDR1 as SEHNR and CDR2 as FQNEAQ (reference sequence). The CDR3 runs 15 residues. Trimming took off 9 bases at V and 2 bases at J, with 17 bases between the two ends. The chain's CDR3 is CASTARSGTYNEQFF. CDR3 nucleotides: TGTGCCAGTACCGCCCGGAGTGGCACCTACAATGAGCAGTTCTTC.

The J gene is TRBJ1-3, the V gene TRBV23-1, with a possible D match to TRBD1 (6 bases). TRBV23-1 is marked as an open reading frame, function uncertain. The CDR3 runs 17 residues. V was pared by 4 bases and J by 4 bases, with 20 bases between. The CDR3 spells CASSRGDGGLSGNTIYF. CDR3 in DNA: TGCGCCAGCAGTCGGGGGGACGGGGGGCTATCCGGAAACACCATATATTTT.

The gene calls are TRBV30 and TRBJ2-3; 11 bases fit TRBD2. Trimming removed 3 bases from V and 4 bases from J; junction bases left unmatched: 12. Germline V lookup: CDR1 GTSNPN, CDR2 SVGIG (reference sequence). The CDR3 has 17 residues. CDR3 protein: CAWSPPSSGRPPDTQYF. In DNA, the CDR3 is TGTGCCTGGAGCCCCCCCTCTAGCGGGAGGCCCCCAGATACGCAGTATTTT. Filled out from reference TRBV30 and TRBJ2-3, the complete variable domain reads SQTIHQWPATLVQPVGSPLSLECTVEGTSNPNLYWYRQAAGRGLQLLFYSVGIGQISSEVPQNLSASRPQDRQFILSSKKLLLSDSGFYLCAWSPPSSGRPPDTQYFGPGTRLTVL.

The genes are TRBV6-1 and TRBJ2-5, with TRBD2 matching over 8 bases. V lost 4 bases to trimming and J lost 5 bases; unmatched junction nucleotides: 6. Looked up from germline, CDR1 is MNHNS and CDR2 is SASEGT. The CDR3 is 14 residues long. CDR3 residues: CASSATSGRETQYF. The CDR3 region has the DNA TGTGCCAGCAGTGCAACTAGCGGACGGGAGACCCAGTACTTC.

This clone showed up just a few times. The chain uses TRBV19 and TRBJ1-2; 9 bases match TRBD1. This CDR3 comprises 14 residues. Unmatched junction bases numbered 5, after V lost 5 bases and J lost 4 bases. Germline loops: CDR1 LNHDA, CDR2 SQIVND (reference sequence). The CDR3 nucleotides read TGTGCCAGTAGTCCCCGGGACAGGGCCTATGGCTACACCTTC. Translation gives CASSPRDRAYGYTF.

The chain employs TRBV6-1 and TRBJ2-5, with 7 bases that match TRBD1. The CDR3 sequence is 15 residues long. Unmatched junction bases numbered 18, after V lost 7 bases and J lost 10 bases. Germline lookup yields CDR1 MNHNS and CDR2 SASEGT. The CDR3 nucleotides are TGTGCCAGCACTCTCACCGGGACAGCCGGATTAGACCAGTACTTC. Translation: CASTLTGTAGLDQYF.

V is TRBV4-2 and J is TRBJ2-3; 7 positions agree with TRBD2. The CDR3 loop spans 17 amino acids. The J segment lost 0 bases and the V segment lost 4 bases, leaving 10 bases of the junction unmatched. Germline CDR1 reads LGHNA; CDR2 reads YNFKEQ. The CDR3 bases are TGTGCCAGCAGCCCCCTCCCGGGAGCGGGGAGCACAGATACGCAGTATTTT. It specifies CASSPLPGAGSTDTQYF.

The CDR3 nucleotides read TGTGCCAGCAGCCAAGGAACAGGGGGCTTGCACGGGGAGCTGTTTTTT. Residues: CASSQGTGGLHGELFF. The chain carries TRBV4-2 and TRBJ2-2; 9 bases match TRBD1. V gave up 1 base and J gave up 7 bases; unmatched junction bases: 7. CDR1 is LGHNA and CDR2 is YNFKEQ in the germline V gene. The CDR3 has 16 amino acids.

The genes are TRBV7-8 and TRBJ2-3; possibly TRBD1 for D (5 bases). V lost 1 base and J lost 2, with 10 bases in between. Germline CDR1 SGHVS, CDR2 FQNEAQ. The CDR3 length is 15 residues. CDR3 sequence reads: CASSLEGIATDTQYF. CDR3 bases: TGTGCCAGCAGCTTAGAGGGGATTGCCACAGATACGCAGTATTTT.

This rearrangement joins TRBV11-2 to TRBJ1-3; no clear D. The CDR3 is 14 amino acids. V was cut by 2 bases and J by 0 bases, with 5 bases left in between. Germline CDR1 SGHAT, CDR2 FQNNGV. CDR3: CASSLKSSGNTIYF. The CDR3 DNA follows: TGTGCCAGCAGCTTAAAGAGCTCTGGAAACACCATATATTTT. The full variable domain, completed using reference TRBV11-2 and TRBJ1-3, is EAGVAQSPRYKIIEKRQSVAFWCNPISGHATLYWYQQILGQGPKLLIQFQNNGVVDDSQLPKDRFSAERLKGVDSTLKIQPAKLEDSAVYLCASSLKSSGNTIYFGEGSWLTVV.

This clone showed up just a few times. The rearrangement joins TRBV25-1 to TRBJ2-3, with 10 bases fitting TRBD2. The CDR3 spans 16 residues. Trimming removed 3 bases from V and 0 bases from J; junction bases left unmatched: 3. Germline V CDR1 and CDR2: MGHDK, SYGVNS. CDR3 in DNA: TGTGCCAGCAGTGATTGGACTAGCGGCAGCACAGATACGCAGTATTTT. It yields the protein CASSDWTSGSTDTQYF.

The V and J genes are TRBV6-5 and TRBJ2-3; D uncertain. This CDR3 spans 14 amino acids. Germline CDR1 MNHEY, CDR2 SVGAGI. Deletions cut 7 bases from V and 4 bases from J, with 15 bases between. CDR3 sequence: CASTATYSPDTQYF. CDR3 in DNA: TGTGCCAGCACCGCGACATATTCACCAGATACGCAGTATTTT.

The J gene is TRBJ2-5, the V gene TRBV9; 11 nucleotides match TRBD2. V lost 3 bases to trimming and J lost 3 bases; unmatched junction nucleotides: 1. Germline lookup yields CDR1 SGDLS and CDR2 YYNGEE. The CDR3 spans 14 residues. The DNA for the CDR3 is TGTGCCAGCAGCGCGGGACTAGCGGAAGAGACCCAGTACTTC. Protein product: CASSAGLAEETQYF.

V usage is TRBV7-3 and J usage is TRBJ2-1, with TRBD2 matching 9 bases. Germline CDR1 reads SGHTA; CDR2 reads FQGTGA. The CDR3 is 16 amino acids. Trimming removed 5 bases from V and 4 bases from J; junction bases left unmatched: 9. This CDR3 reads CASSPFRLAEYNEQFF. The CDR3 coding sequence is TGTGCCAGCAGCCCCTTTAGACTAGCGGAGTACAATGAGCAGTTCTTC.

On this clone: The same CDR3 can be traced to other DNA sequences in this sample. The V call is TRBV28, the J call TRBJ2-7; a possible D gene is TRBD2 (5 bases). Germline CDR1 reads MDHEN; CDR2 reads SYDVKM. Between the trimmed V and J ends, which lost 6 bases and 3 bases, there was a span of 9 bases. The CDR3 runs 12 residues. The CDR3 sequence: CASSLGGYEQYF. CDR3 DNA sequence: TGTGCCAGCAGCCTAGGAGGCTACGAGCAGTACTTC.